The clone carrying this TCR beta chain was seen more than once but under ten times. What it recognizes is unknown. One base away lies a much larger clone, so this may be a sequencing read error. This entry is derived from a study of CD8+CD57+ T cells in acquired aplastic anemia. Study as a whole: Sorted cells (CD4+ and CD8+) yielded DNA amounts that averaged about 3.4 ug.

Study-level results: Patients and controls were not found to differ significantly in CD8+ Simpson's diversity. Patients and controls shared some 29 CD8+ CDR3 sequences, which appeared highly expressed in patients and within their immunodominant clones.

The CDR3 extends over 14 amino acids. CDR1 is MNHNS and CDR2 is SASEGT in the germline V gene. Genomic DNA templated the TCR beta VDJ and CDR3 profiling. TCRdb independently ran MiXCR on the reads; one entry per CDR3 protein. The repertoire holds some 290,000 distinct CDR3 sequences, with roughly half as singletons. The source of this sequence is a human donor with severe aplastic anemia or a healthy control (not recorded which). The chain recombines TRBV6-1 with TRBJ1-3; tentative D call: TRBD1 (5 bases). Sequencing was done on a sample of sorted CD4+, CD8+, or CD8+CD57+ T cells (not recorded which) from PBMCs. In DNA, the CDR3 is TGTGCCAGCAGGGGGACCATCTCTGGAAACACCATATGTTTT. This encodes CASRGTISGNTICF.